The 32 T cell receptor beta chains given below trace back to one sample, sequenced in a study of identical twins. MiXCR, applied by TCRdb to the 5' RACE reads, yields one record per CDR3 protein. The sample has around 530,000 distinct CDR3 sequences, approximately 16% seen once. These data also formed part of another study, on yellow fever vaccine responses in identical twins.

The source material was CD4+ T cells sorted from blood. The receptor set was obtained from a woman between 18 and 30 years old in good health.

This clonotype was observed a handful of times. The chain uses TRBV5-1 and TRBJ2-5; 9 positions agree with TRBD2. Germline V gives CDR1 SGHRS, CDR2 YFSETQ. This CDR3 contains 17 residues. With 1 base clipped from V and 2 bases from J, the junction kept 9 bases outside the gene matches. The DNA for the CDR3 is TGCGCCAGCAGCTTGTTTCCTAGCGGGGACCCACAAGAGACCCAGTACTTC. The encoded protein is CASSLFPSGDPQETQYF.

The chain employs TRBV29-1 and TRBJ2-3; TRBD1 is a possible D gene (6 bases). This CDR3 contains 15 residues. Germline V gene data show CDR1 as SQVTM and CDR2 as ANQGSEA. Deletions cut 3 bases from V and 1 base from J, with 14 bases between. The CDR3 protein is CSVESGVGGTDTQYF. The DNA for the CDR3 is TGCAGCGTTGAGTCAGGGGTAGGGGGCACAGATACGCAGTATTTT.

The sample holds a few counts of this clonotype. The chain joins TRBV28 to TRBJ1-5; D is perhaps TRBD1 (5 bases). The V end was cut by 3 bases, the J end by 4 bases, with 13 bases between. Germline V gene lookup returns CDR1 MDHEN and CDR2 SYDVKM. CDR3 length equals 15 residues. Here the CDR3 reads CASSFGHPTNQPQHF. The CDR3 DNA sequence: TGTGCCAGCAGTTTCGGACACCCGACGAATCAGCCCCAGCATTTT.

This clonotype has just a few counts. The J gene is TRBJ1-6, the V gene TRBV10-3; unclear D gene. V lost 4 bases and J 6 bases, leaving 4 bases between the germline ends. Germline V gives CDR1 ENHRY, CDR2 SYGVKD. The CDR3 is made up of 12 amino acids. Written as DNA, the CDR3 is TGTGCCATCAGTGGGGGTAATTCACCCCTCCACTTT. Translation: CAISGGNSPLHF.

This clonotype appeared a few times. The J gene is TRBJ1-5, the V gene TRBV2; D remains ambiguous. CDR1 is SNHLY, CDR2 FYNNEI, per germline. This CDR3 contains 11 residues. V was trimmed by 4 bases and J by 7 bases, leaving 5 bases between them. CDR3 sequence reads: CASSVRQPQHF. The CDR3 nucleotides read TGTGCCAGCAGTGTGAGGCAGCCCCAGCATTTT.

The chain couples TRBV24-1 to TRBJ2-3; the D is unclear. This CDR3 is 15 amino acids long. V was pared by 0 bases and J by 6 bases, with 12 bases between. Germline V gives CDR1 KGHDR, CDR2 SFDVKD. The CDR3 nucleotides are TGTGCCACCAGTGATTTGGAAGGGTTTGGTGATACGCAGTATTTT. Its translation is CATSDLEGFGDTQYF.

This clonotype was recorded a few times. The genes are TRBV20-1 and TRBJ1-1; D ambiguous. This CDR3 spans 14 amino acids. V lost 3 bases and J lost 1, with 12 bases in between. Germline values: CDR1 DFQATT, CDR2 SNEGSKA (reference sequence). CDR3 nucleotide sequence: TGCAGTGCTAGGGGCCCCTTAACGAACACTGAAGCTTTCTTT. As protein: CSARGPLTNTEAFF.

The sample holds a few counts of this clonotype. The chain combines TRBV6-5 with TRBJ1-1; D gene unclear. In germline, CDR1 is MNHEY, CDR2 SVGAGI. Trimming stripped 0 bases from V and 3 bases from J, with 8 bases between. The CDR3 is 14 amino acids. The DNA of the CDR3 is TGTGCCAGCAGTTACTCCGGGCAGGACACTGAAGCTTTCTTT. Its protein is CASSYSGQDTEAFF.

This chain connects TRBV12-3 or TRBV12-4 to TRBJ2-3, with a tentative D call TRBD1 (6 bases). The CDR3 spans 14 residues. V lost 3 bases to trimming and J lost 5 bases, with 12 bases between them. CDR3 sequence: CASSFLQGQDTQYF. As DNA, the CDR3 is TGTGCCAGCAGTTTCCTCCAGGGGCAAGATACGCAGTATTTT.

CDR3 protein: CASSPVGVYEQYV. The CDR3 nucleotides are TGTGCCAGCAGCCCCGTAGGAGTCTACGAGCAGTACGTC. The gene calls are TRBV7-8 and TRBJ2-7, with D hard to call. Trimming took off 5 bases at V and 3 bases at J, with 11 bases between the two ends. Germline CDR1 and CDR2: SGHVS and FQNEAQ. The CDR3 contains 13 residues.

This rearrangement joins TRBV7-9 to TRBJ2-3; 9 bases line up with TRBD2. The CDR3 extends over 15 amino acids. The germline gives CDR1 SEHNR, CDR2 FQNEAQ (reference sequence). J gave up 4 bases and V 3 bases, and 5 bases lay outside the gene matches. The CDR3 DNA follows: TGTGCCAGCAGCTTTGGCGGGGGGGTTCCAGATACGCAGTATTTT. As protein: CASSFGGGVPDTQYF.

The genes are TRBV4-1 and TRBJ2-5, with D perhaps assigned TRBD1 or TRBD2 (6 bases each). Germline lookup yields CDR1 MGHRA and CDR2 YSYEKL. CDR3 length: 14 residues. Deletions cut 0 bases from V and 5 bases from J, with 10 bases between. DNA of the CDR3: TGCGCCAGCAGCCAAGACGGGGGCGCGGAGACCCAGTACTTC. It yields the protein CASSQDGGAETQYF.

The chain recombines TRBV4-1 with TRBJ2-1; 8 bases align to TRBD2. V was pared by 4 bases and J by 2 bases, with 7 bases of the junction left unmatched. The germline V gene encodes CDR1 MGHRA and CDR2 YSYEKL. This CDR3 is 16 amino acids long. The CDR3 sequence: CASSPREGRPYNEQFF. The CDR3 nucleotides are TGCGCCAGCAGCCCCCGGGAGGGCCGCCCCTACAATGAGCAGTTCTTC.

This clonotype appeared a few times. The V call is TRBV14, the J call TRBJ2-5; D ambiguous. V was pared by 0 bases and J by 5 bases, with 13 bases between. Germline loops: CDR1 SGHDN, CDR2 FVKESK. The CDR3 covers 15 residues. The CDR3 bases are TGTGCCAGCAGCCAAGATATAGTGGCGTGGGAGACCCAGTACTTC. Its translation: CASSQDIVAWETQYF.

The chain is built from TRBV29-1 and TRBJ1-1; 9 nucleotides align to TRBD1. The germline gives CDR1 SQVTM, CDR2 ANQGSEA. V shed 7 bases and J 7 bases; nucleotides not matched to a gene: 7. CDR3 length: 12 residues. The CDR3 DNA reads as TGCAGCGCTGGGGACAGGGTTGATGAAGCTTTCTTT. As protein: CSAGDRVDEAFF.

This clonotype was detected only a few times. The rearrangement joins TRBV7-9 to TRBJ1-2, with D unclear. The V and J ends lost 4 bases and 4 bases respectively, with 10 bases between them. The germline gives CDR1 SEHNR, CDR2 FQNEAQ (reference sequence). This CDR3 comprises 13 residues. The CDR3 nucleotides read TGTGCCAGCAGCTCCCCCTGGGGCTATGGCTACACCTTC. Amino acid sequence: CASSSPWGYGYTF.

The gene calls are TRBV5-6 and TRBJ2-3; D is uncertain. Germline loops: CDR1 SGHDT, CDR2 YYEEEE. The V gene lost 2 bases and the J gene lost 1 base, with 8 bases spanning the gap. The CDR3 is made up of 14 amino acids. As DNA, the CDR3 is TGTGCCAGCAGCTTCGGAGTTCGCACAGATACGCAGTATTTT. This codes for CASSFGVRTDTQYF.

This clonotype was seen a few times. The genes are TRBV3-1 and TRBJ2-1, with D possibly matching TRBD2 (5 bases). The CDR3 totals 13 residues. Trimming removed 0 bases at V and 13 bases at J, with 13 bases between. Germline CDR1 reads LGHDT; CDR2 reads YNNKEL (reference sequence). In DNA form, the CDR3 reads TGTGCCAGCAGCCAAGAGATCGGGATAGGACAGTTCTTC. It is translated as CASSQEIGIGQFF.

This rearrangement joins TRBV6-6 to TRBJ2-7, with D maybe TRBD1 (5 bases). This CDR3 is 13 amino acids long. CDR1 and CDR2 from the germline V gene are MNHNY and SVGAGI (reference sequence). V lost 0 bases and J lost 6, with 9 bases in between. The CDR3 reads CASSYSTVAEQYF. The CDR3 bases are TGTGCCAGCAGTTACTCGACAGTCGCCGAGCAGTACTTC.

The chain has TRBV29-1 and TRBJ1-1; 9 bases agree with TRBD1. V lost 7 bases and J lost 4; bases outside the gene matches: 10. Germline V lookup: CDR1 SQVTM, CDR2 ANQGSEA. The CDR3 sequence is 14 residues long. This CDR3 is CSAARDRVGTEAFF. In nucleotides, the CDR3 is TGCAGCGCTGCGAGGGACAGGGTGGGCACTGAAGCTTTCTTT.

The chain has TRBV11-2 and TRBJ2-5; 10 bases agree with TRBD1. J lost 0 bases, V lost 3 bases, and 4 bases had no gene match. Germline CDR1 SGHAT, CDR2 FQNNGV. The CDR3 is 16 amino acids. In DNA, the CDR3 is TGTGCCAGCAGCTTCGTGACAGGGGGCCACCAAGAGACCCAGTACTTC. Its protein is CASSFVTGGHQETQYF.

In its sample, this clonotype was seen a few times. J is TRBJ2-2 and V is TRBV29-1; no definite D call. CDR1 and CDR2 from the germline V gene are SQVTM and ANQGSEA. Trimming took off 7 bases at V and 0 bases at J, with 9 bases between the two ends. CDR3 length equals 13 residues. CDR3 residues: CSAVPANTGELFF. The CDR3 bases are TGCAGCGCCGTCCCCGCGAACACCGGGGAGCTGTTTTTT.

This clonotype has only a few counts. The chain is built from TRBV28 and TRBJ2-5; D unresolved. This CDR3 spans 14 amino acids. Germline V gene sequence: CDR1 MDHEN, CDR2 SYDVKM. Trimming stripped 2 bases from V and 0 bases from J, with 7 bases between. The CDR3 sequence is CASSLPSYQETQYF. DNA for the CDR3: TGTGCCAGCAGTTTACCCAGCTACCAAGAGACCCAGTACTTC.

The CDR3 DNA follows: TGTGCCAGCAGACATGACTCGGGGCCGCGCAATGAGCAGTTCTTC. It encodes CASRHDSGPRNEQFF. The gene calls are TRBV7-2 and TRBJ2-1; tentatively, D is TRBD1 or TRBD2 (5 bases each). This CDR3 contains 15 residues. The germline gives CDR1 SGHTA, CDR2 FQGNSA. Trimming pared 6 bases from V and 6 bases from J, leaving 18 bases between. The whole variable domain, filled in from reference TRBV7-2 and TRBJ2-1, reads GAGVSQSPSNKVTEKGKDVELRCDPISGHTALYWYRQSLGQGLEFLIYFQGNSAPDKSGLPSDRFSAERTGGSVSTLTIQRTQQEDSAVYLCASRHDSGPRNEQFFGPGTRLTVL.

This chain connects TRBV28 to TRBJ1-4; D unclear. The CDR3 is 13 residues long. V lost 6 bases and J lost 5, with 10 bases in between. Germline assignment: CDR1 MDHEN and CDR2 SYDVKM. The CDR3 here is CASRSSGNEKLFF. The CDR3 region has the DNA TGTGCCAGCAGAAGCTCTGGAAATGAAAAACTGTTTTTT.

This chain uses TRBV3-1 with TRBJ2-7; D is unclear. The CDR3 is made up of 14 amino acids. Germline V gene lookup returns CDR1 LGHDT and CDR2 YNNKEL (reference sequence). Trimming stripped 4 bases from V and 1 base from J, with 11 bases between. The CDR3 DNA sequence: TGTGCCAGCAGCCGAGCGACACGTTCCTACGAGCAGTACTTC. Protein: CASSRATRSYEQYF.

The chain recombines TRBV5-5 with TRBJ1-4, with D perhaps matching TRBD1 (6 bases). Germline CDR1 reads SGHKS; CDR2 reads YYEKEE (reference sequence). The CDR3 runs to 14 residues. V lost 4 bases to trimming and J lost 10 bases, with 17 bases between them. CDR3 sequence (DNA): TGTGCCAGCAGCCCCCGGGGGGGCGACAGAAAACTGTTTTTT. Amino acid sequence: CASSPRGGDRKLFF. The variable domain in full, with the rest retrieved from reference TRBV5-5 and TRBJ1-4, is DAGVTQSPTHLIKTRGQQVTLRCSPISGHKSVSWYQQVLGQGPQFIFQYYEKEERGRGNFPDRFSARQFPNYSSELNVNALLLGDSALYLCASSPRGGDRKLFFGSGTQLSVL.

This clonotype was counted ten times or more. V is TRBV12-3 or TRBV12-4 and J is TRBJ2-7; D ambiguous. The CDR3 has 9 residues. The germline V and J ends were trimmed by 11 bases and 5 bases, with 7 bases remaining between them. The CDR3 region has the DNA TGTGCCCGCCCTGACGAGCAGTACGTC. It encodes CARPDEQYV.

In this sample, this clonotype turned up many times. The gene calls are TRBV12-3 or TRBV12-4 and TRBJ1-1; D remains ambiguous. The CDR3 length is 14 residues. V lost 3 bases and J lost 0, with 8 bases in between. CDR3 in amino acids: CASSFTRMNTEAFF. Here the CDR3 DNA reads TGTGCCAGCAGTTTTACCCGGATGAACACTGAAGCTTTCTTT.

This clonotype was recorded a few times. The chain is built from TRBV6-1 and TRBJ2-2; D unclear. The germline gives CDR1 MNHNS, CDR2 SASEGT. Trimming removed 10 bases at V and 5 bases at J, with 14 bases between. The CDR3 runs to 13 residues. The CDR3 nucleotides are TGTGCCACCGGCGTCGGGTATACCGGGGAGCTGTTTTTT. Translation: CATGVGYTGELFF.

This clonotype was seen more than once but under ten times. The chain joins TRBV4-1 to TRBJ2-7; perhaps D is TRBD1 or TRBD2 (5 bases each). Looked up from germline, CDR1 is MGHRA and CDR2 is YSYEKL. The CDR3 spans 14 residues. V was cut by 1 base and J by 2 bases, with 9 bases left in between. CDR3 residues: CASSQVQGAYEQYV. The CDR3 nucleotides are TGCGCCAGCAGCCAAGTCCAGGGAGCCTACGAGCAGTACGTC.

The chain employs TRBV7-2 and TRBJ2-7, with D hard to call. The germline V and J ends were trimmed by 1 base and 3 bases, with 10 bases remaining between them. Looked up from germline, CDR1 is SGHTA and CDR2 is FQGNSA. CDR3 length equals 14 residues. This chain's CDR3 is CASSLEGGYYEQYF. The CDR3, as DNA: TGTGCCAGCAGCTTAGAAGGCGGCTACTACGAGCAGTACTTC.